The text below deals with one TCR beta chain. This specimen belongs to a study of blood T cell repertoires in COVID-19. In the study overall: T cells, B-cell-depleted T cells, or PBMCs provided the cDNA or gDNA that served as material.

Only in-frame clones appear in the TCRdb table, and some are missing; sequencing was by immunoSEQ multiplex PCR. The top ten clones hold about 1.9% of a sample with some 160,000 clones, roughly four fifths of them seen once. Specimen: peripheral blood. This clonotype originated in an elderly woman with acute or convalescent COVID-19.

The CDR3 spells CASSYSKQLLLNIQYF. CDR3 coding DNA: TGTGCCAGCAGTTACTCGAAACAGTTACTTTTAAACATTCAGTACTTC. The V and J genes are TRBV6-5 and TRBJ2-4; unclear D gene. Germline V gives CDR1 MNHEY, CDR2 SVGAGI. The V gene lost 0 bases and the J gene lost 6 bases, with 15 bases spanning the gap. CDR3 length: 16 residues.